The 19 T cell receptor beta chains below were found in one sample sequenced in a study of memory CD4+ T cells and cytomegalovirus serostatus (dated by TCRdb to about 2019). A FACSAria II was used to sort memory CD4+ T cells, defined as single viable CD3+CD4+CD8-CD45RO+ cells. Library preparation was by the immunoSEQ multiplex PCR assay. In TCRdb, the immuneACCESS table is reduced to in-frame sequences with V and J assigned. These tables do not hold every clone; where another copy was compared, an unresolved V gene accounts for under half, and the others remain unexplained. This sample lists 30,000 to 50,000 clones; about 73% were detected once. The top ten constitute 0.78% of the sample. The sample was memory CD4+ T cells from blood. Source of these receptors: an adult in good health and CMV-seronegative.

The chain employs TRBV19 and TRBJ1-3; maybe TRBD1 (6 bases). V dropped 6 bases and J dropped 0 bases, with 9 bases sitting between them. CDR3 length: 14 amino acids. Germline assignment: CDR1 LNHDA and CDR2 SQIVND (reference sequence). The CDR3 loop is CASRSDSSGNTIYF. The CDR3 nucleotides are TGTGCCAGTAGGTCGGACAGCTCTGGAAACACCATATATTTT. Complete variable domain (other parts from reference TRBV19 and TRBJ1-3): DGGITQSPKYLFRKEGQNVTLSCEQNLNHDAMYWYRQDPGQGLRLIYYSQIVNDFQKGDIAEGYSVSREKKESFPLTVTSAQKNPTAFYLCASRSDSSGNTIYFGEGSWLTVV.

The chain uses TRBV9 and TRBJ2-1; 12 bases fit TRBD2. V shed 0 bases and J 10 bases; nucleotides not matched to a gene: 8. Per germline, CDR1 SGDLS and CDR2 YYNGEE. The CDR3 extends over 16 amino acids. The chain's CDR3 is CASSVGPSGGAREQFF. Here the CDR3 DNA reads TGTGCCAGCAGCGTAGGGCCTAGCGGGGGGGCACGGGAGCAGTTCTTC.

The chain joins TRBV6-5 to TRBJ2-7, with 9 bases matching TRBD1. Unmatched junction bases numbered 10, after V lost 6 bases and J lost 4 bases. Germline lookup yields CDR1 MNHEY and CDR2 SVGAGI. The CDR3 is made up of 15 amino acids. The DNA of the CDR3 is TGTGCCAGCAGCCCTCTACAGGGGGCGGCTTACGAGCAGTACTTC. It is translated as CASSPLQGAAYEQYF.

The V and J genes are TRBV19 and TRBJ2-7; D remains ambiguous. CDR3 size: 16 residues. Trimming took off 1 base at V and 4 bases at J, with 17 bases between the two ends. Germline CDR1 reads LNHDA; CDR2 reads SQIVND (reference sequence). The CDR3 loop is CASSIGRSTDGYEQYF. CDR3 DNA: TGTGCCAGTAGTATAGGCCGATCGACGGACGGGTACGAGCAGTACTTC.

This clone was seen once. The chain carries TRBV6-9 and TRBJ2-2; D is unclear. The CDR3 spans 14 residues. Trimming removed 1 base from V and 3 bases from J, with 6 bases in between. The germline V gene has CDR1 MNHGY and CDR2 SVAAGI. CDR3 DNA sequence: TGTGCCAGCAGTTATTTCAGCGACACCGGGGAGCTGTTTTTT. As protein: CASSYFSDTGELFF.

The chain has TRBV2 and TRBJ2-2; D possibly corresponds to TRBD1 (6 bases). Per the germline V gene, CDR1 is SNHLY and CDR2 is FYNNEI. The CDR3 consists of 15 residues. Trimming cost V 8 bases and J 0 bases, with 13 bases left between them. In DNA, the CDR3 is TGTGCCAGCGGAAAGGACAGAACGAACACCGGGGAGCTGTTTTTT. Translated, it gives CASGKDRTNTGELFF.

V and J are TRBV30 and TRBJ1-6; weak D call: TRBD1 (5 bases). This CDR3 is 14 amino acids long. CDR1 is GTSNPN and CDR2 is SVGIG in the germline V gene (reference sequence). V lost 0 bases and J lost 7, with 10 bases in between. The CDR3 region has the DNA TGTGCCTGGAGTGTGGGGGGAGGGAATTCACCCCTCCACTTT. This gives the protein CAWSVGGGNSPLHF.

This chain links TRBV9 with TRBJ1-2, with unresolved D. Trimming pared 0 bases from V and 2 bases from J, leaving 20 bases between. CDR3 length: 18 residues. Germline V CDR1 and CDR2: SGDLS, YYNGEE. For the CDR3, the DNA is TGTGCCAGCAGCGTAGATGTGCCGGGCCCCCGTCTGAACTATGGCTACACCTTC. Translating it yields CASSVDVPGPRLNYGYTF.

The chain couples TRBV15 to TRBJ2-2, with 10 bases fitting TRBD2. Germline values: CDR1 LNHNV, CDR2 YYDKDF (reference sequence). This CDR3 has 19 residues. Losses at the gene ends were 1 base for V and 3 bases for J; bases not matched to a gene: 11. The CDR3 protein is CATSRALISGGYDTGELFF. The CDR3 bases are TGTGCCACCAGCAGAGCCTTAATTAGCGGGGGGTATGACACCGGGGAGCTGTTTTTT. Variable domain in full (rest from reference TRBV15 and TRBJ2-2): DAMVIQNPRYQVTQFGKPVTLSCSQTLNHNVMYWYQQKSSQAPKLLFHYYDKDFNNEADTPDNFQSRRPNTSFCFLDIRSPGLGDTAMYLCATSRALISGGYDTGELFFGEGSRLTVL.

The chain joins TRBV5-7 to TRBJ2-7, with 9 bases fitting TRBD1. TRBV5-7 is known as an ORF, though its function is uncertain. The ends lost 2 bases at V and 2 bases at J; junction bases unmatched: 11. This CDR3 is built from 17 residues. CDR3 loop: CASSFPQTRQGAYEQYF. As DNA, the CDR3 is TGTGCCAGCAGCTTTCCCCAAACCAGACAGGGGGCCTACGAGCAGTACTTC.

In its sample, this clone was seen once. The rearrangement links TRBV18 to TRBJ1-5; 7 bases align to TRBD1. The ends lost 3 bases at V and 5 bases at J; junction bases unmatched: 4. CDR1 and CDR2 from the germline V gene are KGHSH and LQKENI. The CDR3 consists of 14 residues. CDR3 DNA: TGTGCCAGCTCACCGACAGGGTATGATCAGCCCCAGCATTTT. Amino acids: CASSPTGYDQPQHF. Full variable domain (rest looked up from reference TRBV18 and TRBJ1-5): NAGVMQNPRHLVRRRGQEARLRCSPMKGHSHVYWYRQLPEEGLKFMVYLQKENIIDESGMPKERFSAEFPKEGPSILRIQQVVRGDSAAYFCASSPTGYDQPQHFGDGTRLSIL.

This rearrangement joins TRBV6-5 to TRBJ2-2; D might be TRBD1 (5 bases). Germline assignment: CDR1 MNHEY and CDR2 SVGAGI. This CDR3 comprises 12 residues. Trimming stripped 9 bases from V and 1 base from J, with 6 bases between. The CDR3 spells CASQGNTGELFF. In nucleotides, the CDR3 is TGTGCCAGTCAGGGGAACACCGGGGAGCTGTTTTTT.

The gene calls are TRBV12-5 and TRBJ2-2; the D gene is possibly TRBD1 (5 bases). Germline V gives CDR1 LGHNT, CDR2 FRNRAP. There are 17 residues in the CDR3. V was clipped by 5 bases and J by 6 bases, with 22 bases between them. The CDR3 sequence is CASGPPSDQGWAGELFF. The CDR3, as DNA: TGTGCTAGTGGTCCCCCTTCTGACCAGGGATGGGCCGGGGAGCTGTTTTTT. Combining the CDR3 with reference TRBV12-5 and TRBJ2-2 gives the whole variable domain DARVTQTPRHKVTEMGQEVTMRCQPILGHNTVFWYRQTMMQGLELLAYFRNRAPLDDSGMPKDRFSAEMPDATLATLKIQPSEPRDSAVYFCASGPPSDQGWAGELFFGEGSRLTVL.

This clone was detected a few times. The chain joins TRBV11-3 to TRBJ2-5; TRBD1 aligns across 7 bases. Germline CDR1 and CDR2: SGHNT and YENEEA. V lost 5 bases to trimming and J lost 5 bases; unmatched junction nucleotides: 2. The CDR3 totals 12 residues. The chain's CDR3 is CASSKGQETQYF. CDR3 DNA sequence: TGTGCCAGCAGCAAGGGACAGGAGACCCAGTACTTC.

The J gene is TRBJ1-5, the V gene TRBV2; D remains unclear. Germline V CDR1 and CDR2: SNHLY, FYNNEI. V was clipped by 2 bases and J by 2 bases, with 7 bases between them. The CDR3 is 14 residues long. This CDR3 reads CASSEYEGNQPQHF. In nucleotides, the CDR3 is TGTGCCAGCAGTGAATATGAGGGCAATCAGCCCCAGCATTTT.

The chain recombines TRBV30 with TRBJ2-3; D is unclear. V was clipped by 2 bases and J by 6 bases, with 6 bases between them. There are 11 residues in the CDR3. Germline CDR1 and CDR2: GTSNPN and SVGIG (reference sequence). CDR3 in DNA: TGTGCCTGGAGTATGGCGGATACGCAGTATTTT. This encodes CAWSMADTQYF.

This chain links TRBV19 with TRBJ1-1; 7 bases align to TRBD1. The V segment lost 5 bases and the J segment 1 base; nucleotides outside the gene matches: 4. Germline V CDR1 and CDR2: LNHDA, SQIVND (reference sequence). The CDR3 has 14 amino acids. CDR3: CASSFGTANTEAFF. In nucleotides, the CDR3 is TGTGCCAGTAGTTTCGGGACAGCGAACACTGAAGCTTTCTTT. Complete variable domain (other parts from reference TRBV19 and TRBJ1-1): DGGITQSPKYLFRKEGQNVTLSCEQNLNHDAMYWYRQDPGQGLRLIYYSQIVNDFQKGDIAEGYSVSREKKESFPLTVTSAQKNPTAFYLCASSFGTANTEAFFGQGTRLTVV.

This chain links TRBV11-3 with TRBJ1-1; D gene ambiguous. The CDR3 sequence is 13 residues long. The V gene lost 3 bases and the J gene lost 4 bases, with 9 bases spanning the gap. Per germline, CDR1 SGHNT and CDR2 YENEEA. CDR3 sequence (DNA): TGTGCCAGCAGCTTCCGGGGTAGCACTGAAGCTTTCTTT. Amino acid sequence: CASSFRGSTEAFF.

The gene calls are TRBV7-2 and TRBJ2-7; no clear D gene. The CDR3 spans 12 residues. V was trimmed by 3 bases and J by 6 bases, leaving 9 bases between them. Germline CDR1 reads SGHTA; CDR2 reads FQGNSA. The CDR3 loop reads CASSFTVPEQYF. The CDR3 nucleotides read TGTGCCAGCAGCTTTACAGTACCCGAGCAGTACTTC. Using reference TRBV7-2 and TRBJ2-7 for the parts outside the CDR3, the full variable domain is GAGVSQSPSNKVTEKGKDVELRCDPISGHTALYWYRQSLGQGLEFLIYFQGNSAPDKSGLPSDRFSAERTGGSVSTLTIQRTQQEDSAVYLCASSFTVPEQYFGPGTRLTVT.